These T cell receptor beta chains were read from a single sample in a study of blood T cell repertoires in COVID-19. The data were produced by immunoSEQ multiplex PCR, yet TCRdb's version contains in-frame clones alone and is incomplete. The sample holds approximately 350,000 clones, approximately 88% seen once. The sequenced material came from peripheral blood. These receptors were taken from a man aged 35 to 55 with acute or convalescent COVID-19. Each CDR3 is given with its conserved first and last residue. The D gene is left open where the match is weak. Some rows have no size entry. The others give once, few or many, or a class for an expanded clone.

>TRBJ1-5|TRBV3-1/TRBV3-2|NA|NA
CASSRGKQPQHF
TGTGCCAGCAGCCGAGGGAAACAGCCCCAGCATTTT
>TRBJ1-1|TRBV9|NA|NA
CASSVTIRDTEAFF
TGTGCCAGCAGCGTGACAATTAGAGACACTGAAGCTTTCTTT
>TRBJ2-2|TRBV7-3|NA|TRBD1
CASSLRMGQATGELFF
TGTGCCAGCAGCTTAAGAATGGGACAGGCGACCGGGGAGCTGTTTTTT
>TRBJ1-3|TRBV5-1|NA|NA
CASSSYPDSRNTIYF
TGCGCCAGCAGCTCCTATCCTGACAGTCGGAACACCATATATTTT
>TRBJ1-4|TRBV7-9|NA|NA
CASSLVGPGRGNEKLFF
TGTGCCAGCAGCTTAGTTGGTCCCGGAAGGGGTAATGAAAAACTGTTTTTT
>TRBJ1-4|TRBV28|NA|NA
CASKRLVGTNEKLFF
TGTGCCAGCAAGCGATTGGTTGGGACAAATGAAAAACTGTTTTTT
>TRBJ2-3|TRBV7-2|NA|NA
CASSPISTDTQYF
TGTGCCAGCAGCCCAATTAGTACAGATACGCAGTATTTT
>TRBJ1-5|TRBV12-3/TRBV12-4|NA|NA
CASSLDIHQPQHF
TGTGCCAGCAGTTTGGACATACATCAGCCCCAGCATTTT
>TRBJ1-1|TRBV7-6|once|TRBD1
CASSPTRTGRANTEAFF
TGTGCCAGCAGCCCGACTAGGACAGGGCGGGCGAACACTGAAGCTTTCTTT
>TRBJ2-1|TRBV23-1|NA|NA
CASSQWTASNEQFF
TGCGCCAGCAGTCAATGGACAGCTTCTAATGAGCAGTTCTTC
>TRBJ2-3|TRBV30|NA|NA
CAWAPGGDTQYF
TGTGCCTGGGCCCCCGGGGGAGATACGCAGTATTTT
>TRBJ2-2|TRBV28|NA|TRBD1
CASSLVFGQGSTGELFF
TGTGCCAGCAGTTTAGTCTTTGGACAGGGTAGCACCGGGGAGCTGTTTTTT
>TRBJ1-1|TRBV10-1|NA|NA
CASSAYSGGRNTEAFF
TGCGCCAGCAGTGCCTACTCGGGGGGACGGAACACTGAAGCTTTCTTT
>TRBJ1-1|TRBV28|NA|NA
CASSFWVGKNTEAFF
TGTGCCAGCAGTTTTTGGGTCGGGAAAAACACTGAAGCTTTCTTT
>TRBJ2-7|TRBV5-1|once|NA
CASSLEVGHPGYEQYF
TGCGCCAGCAGCTTGGAGGTGGGACATCCCGGCTACGAGCAGTACTTC
>TRBJ1-4|TRBV9|NA|TRBD1
CASSERQGGEKLFF
TGTGCCAGCAGCGAGAGACAGGGAGGCGAAAAACTGTTTTTT
>TRBJ1-5|TRBV6-2/TRBV6-3|NA|NA
CASSLTGIPGSNQPQHF
TGTGCCAGCAGTTTAACCGGGATCCCTGGGAGCAATCAGCCCCAGCATTTT
>TRBJ2-1|TRBV24-1|NA|NA
CATSDFKPPGTEQFF
TGTGCCACCAGTGATTTTAAACCCCCGGGAACTGAGCAGTTCTTC
>TRBJ2-7|TRBV9|NA|TRBD1
CASSAASQGASYEQYF
TGTGCCAGCAGCGCCGCCTCACAGGGGGCCTCCTACGAGCAGTACTTC
>TRBJ1-1|TRBV7-9|NA|TRBD1
CASSLGQGVTEAFF
TGTGCCAGCAGCCTTGGACAGGGCGTCACTGAAGCTTTCTTT
>TRBJ1-3|TRBV15|NA|NA
CATSRTRQPAGNTIYF
TGTGCCACCAGCAGAACCCGACAGCCCGCTGGAAACACCATATATTTT
>TRBJ2-3|TRBV9|NA|NA
CASSVGTLATDTQYF
TGTGCCAGCAGCGTAGGGACACTAGCCACAGATACGCAGTATTTT
>TRBJ2-7|TRBV5-5|NA|NA
CASSLGRSLSQQYF
TGTGCCAGCAGCTTGGGGAGGTCCTTATCGCAGCAGTACTTC
>TRBJ2-1|TRBV5-6|NA|TRBD2
CASSLGTSFYNEQFF
TGTGCCAGCAGCTTGGGGACTAGCTTCTACAATGAGCAGTTCTTC
>TRBJ2-7|TRBV5-1|NA|TRBD2
CASSLAASGEFYEQYF
TGCGCCAGCAGCTTGGCAGCTAGCGGGGAGTTCTACGAGCAGTACTTC
>TRBJ2-5|TRBV12-5|few|TRBD2
CASGSGTSGNQETQYF
TGTGCTAGTGGTTCGGGGACTAGCGGGAACCAAGAGACCCAGTACTTC
>TRBJ2-3|TRBV5-1|NA|TRBD2
CASSLLTSGGADTQYF
TGCGCCAGCAGCTTGCTAACTAGCGGGGGTGCAGATACGCAGTATTTT
>TRBJ1-6|TRBV7-9|few|TRBD1
CASSSRGQKNSPLHF
TGTGCCAGCAGCTCCAGGGGACAGAAAAATTCACCCCTCCACTTT
>TRBJ1-1|TRBV5-1|NA|TRBD1
CASSWGTGAGAGTEAFF
TGCGCCAGCAGCTGGGGGACAGGGGCCGGGGCTGGGACTGAAGCTTTCTTT
>TRBJ2-1|TRBV28|NA|NA
CATSYNPGYPSSYNEQFF
TGTGCCACTTCCTATAATCCAGGGTACCCCAGCTCCTACAATGAGCAGTTCTTC
>TRBJ2-3|TRBV7-2|NA|NA
CASNSRHSRYTDTQYF
TGTGCCAGCAACTCGAGACATTCCCGGTACACAGATACGCAGTATTTT
>TRBJ2-1|TRBV5-8|NA|TRBD2
CASSLYLAGTDEQFF
TGTGCCAGCAGCTTGTATCTAGCGGGGACCGATGAGCAGTTCTTC
>TRBJ1-2|TRBV9|once|NA
CASSSGLGYTF
TGTGCCAGCAGCTCAGGGTTAGGCTACACCTTC
>TRBJ2-1|TRBV5-8|NA|NA
CASSLGVTSYNEQFF
TGTGCCAGCAGCCTGGGCGTTACCTCCTACAATGAGCAGTTCTTC
>TRBJ2-7|TRBV5-1|NA|NA
CASSLETAPHSYEQYF
TGCGCCAGCAGCTTGGAGACTGCTCCTCACTCCTACGAGCAGTACTTC
>TRBJ2-5|TRBV3-1/TRBV3-2|NA|NA
CASSHVGGQETQYF
TGTGCCAGCAGCCATGTCGGGGGACAAGAGACCCAGTACTTC
>TRBJ1-6|TRBV6-5|once|TRBD1
CASSWGDRAHNSPLHF
TGTGCCAGCAGTTGGGGGGACAGGGCCCATAATTCACCCCTCCACTTT
>TRBJ1-5|TRBV18|NA|TRBD1
CASSPTGDQPQHF
TGTGCCAGCTCACCGACAGGGGACCAGCCCCAGCATTTT
>TRBJ2-5|TRBV6-6|once|NA
CASRLSLYQETQYF
TGTGCCAGCCGGTTGAGTCTGTACCAAGAGACCCAGTACTTC
>TRBJ2-5|TRBV7-9|NA|NA
CASSSGEGTQYF
TGTGCCAGCAGCTCAGGCGAGGGGACCCAGTACTTC
>TRBJ1-2|TRBV28|once|NA
CASSPAGGTNYGYTF
TGTGCCAGCAGCCCGGCCGGGGGAACTAACTATGGCTACACCTTC
>TRBJ1-1|TRBV12-3/TRBV12-4|few|NA
CASTLMANTEAFF
TGTGCCAGCACCTTAATGGCGAACACTGAAGCTTTCTTT
>TRBJ1-6|TRBV25-1|NA|NA
CASSEKGHFSSYNSPLHF
TGTGCCAGCAGTGAAAAAGGACACTTCAGCTCCTATAATTCACCCCTCCACTTT
>TRBJ1-1|TRBV15|NA|NA
CATSRDKDSPAFF
TGTGCCACCAGCAGAGATAAAGACTCGCCGGCTTTCTTT
>TRBJ1-3|TRBV18|once|NA
CASSADISGNTIYF
TGTGCCAGCTCGGCCGATATCTCTGGAAACACCATATATTTT
>TRBJ1-1|TRBV11-1|NA|TRBD1
CASSPDRGNTEAFF
TGTGCCAGCAGCCCTGACAGGGGGAACACTGAAGCTTTCTTT
>TRBJ1-1|TRBV5-1|NA|TRBD1
CASVRQGATEAFF
TGCGCCAGCGTCCGACAGGGGGCCACTGAAGCTTTCTTT
>TRBJ2-1|TRBV12-3/TRBV12-4|NA|NA
CASSLGFREQFF
TGTGCCAGCAGTTTAGGTTTTCGTGAGCAGTTCTTC
>TRBJ1-4|TRBV6-5|NA|NA
CASSYSRSDEKLFF
TGTGCCAGCAGTTACTCGAGGTCGGATGAAAAACTGTTTTTT
>TRBJ1-5|TRBV6-5|NA|NA
CASSQTGGSNQPQHF
TGTGCCAGCAGTCAGACAGGAGGTAGCAATCAGCCCCAGCATTTT
>TRBJ1-1|TRBV18|NA|NA
CASSPLLGQGTTEAFF
TGTGCCAGCTCACCACTTCTGGGGCAGGGGACCACTGAAGCTTTCTTT